Listed here are 9 T cell receptor beta chains from one sample, sequenced in a study of regulatory T cells in long-lasting Graves disease. For TCR beta, libraries came from iRepertoire HTBI primers and Arm-PCR of CDR3 regions. TCRdb recomputed calls from the multiplex PCR reads with MiXCR, one row per CDR3 protein. Among roughly 250,000 distinct CDR3 sequences, under 20% were seen once, and the ten largest hold less than 15%. Time point in this sample: newly diagnosed GD, antithyroid drugs for less than 3 months. PBMCs provided the RNA from which the TCR library was made. The same data also went into a second study, on T cells in Graves' hyperthyroidism and ophthalmopathy.

The source material was peripheral blood mononuclear cells (PBMCs), sampled at new diagnosis, from a patient treated with antithyroid drugs. These receptors all come from a woman aged 30 to 39 with Graves disease.

This clonotype was picked up many times. V and J are TRBV13 and TRBJ1-2; D call uncertain. This CDR3 has 15 amino acids. Trimming left V 6 bases short and J 0 bases short, with 14 bases between. CDR1 PRHDT and CDR2 FYEKMQ come from the germline V gene (reference sequence). The CDR3 spells CASSARASANYGYTF. CDR3 nucleotides: TGTGCCAGCAGTGCTCGTGCCAGTGCTAACTATGGCTACACCTTC.

In its sample, this clonotype was seen many times. Mismatch with germline at one junction end may stem from a read error. The chain uses TRBV29-1 and TRBJ1-1; D call uncertain. The CDR3 has 11 residues. Germline V lookup: CDR1 SQVTM, CDR2 ANQGSEA. The CDR3, as DNA: TGCAGCGTCGAAGGTATCACTGAAGCTTTCTTT. The encoded protein is CSVEGITEAFF.

CDR3 protein: CASSFGIRTGELFF. CDR3 in DNA: TGTGCCAGCAGCTTTGGCATTCGGACCGGGGAGCTGTTTTTT. The J gene is TRBJ2-2, the V gene TRBV11-3; no firm D call. Germline CDR1 reads SGHNT; CDR2 reads YENEEA. Trimming took off 3 bases at V and 5 bases at J, with 10 bases between the two ends. This CDR3 is built from 14 residues.

In its sample, this clonotype was seen many times. The rearrangement uses TRBV6-1 and TRBJ1-3; D not certain. The germline V and J ends were trimmed by 10 bases and 0 bases, with 19 bases remaining between them. Germline V CDR1 and CDR2: MNHNS, SASEGT. This CDR3 has 16 amino acids. CDR3 coding DNA: TGTGCCATCCGTGATTGGGGAACTGGCTCTGGAAACACCATATATTTT. It yields the protein CAIRDWGTGSGNTIYF.

This clonotype was found many times. The chain uses TRBV7-2 and TRBJ2-3, with D hard to call. CDR1 and CDR2 from the germline V gene are SGHTA and FQGNSA. Between the trimmed V and J ends, which lost 5 bases and 0 bases, there was a span of 15 bases. This CDR3 has 16 amino acids. CDR3 region: CASSRNRISSTDTQYF. For the CDR3, the DNA is TGTGCCAGCAGCCGTAACCGCATTTCTAGCACAGATACGCAGTATTTT. Based on the CDR3 plus reference TRBV7-2 and TRBJ2-3, the full variable domain is GAGVSQSPSNKVTEKGKDVELRCDPISGHTALYWYRQSLGQGLEFLIYFQGNSAPDKSGLPSDRFSAERTGGSVSTLTIQRTQQEDSAVYLCASSRNRISSTDTQYFGPGTRLTVL.

The chain joins TRBV14 to TRBJ2-2; TRBD2 agrees at 11 bases. CDR1 SGHDN and CDR2 FVKESK come from the germline V gene. V shed 5 bases, J shed 1 base, and the junction held 3 bases outside the gene matches. CDR3 length equals 16 residues. The CDR3 DNA sequence: TGTGCCAGCAGCTTAACTAGCGGGAGGAACACCGGGGAGCTGTTTTTT. Its protein product is CASSLTSGRNTGELFF.

This clonotype was recorded many times. This chain connects TRBV7-2 to TRBJ1-4; D is uncertain. CDR3 length equals 13 residues. Germline values: CDR1 SGHTA, CDR2 FQGNSA. V was pared by 2 bases and J by 8 bases, with 9 bases between. CDR3 bases: TGTGCCAGCAGCTTAAGGCGTCGCGAAAAACTGTTTTTT. As protein: CASSLRRREKLFF.

This clonotype was seen at least ten times. This sequence joins TRBV14 and TRBJ1-1; no firm D call. Looked up from germline, CDR1 is SGHDN and CDR2 is FVKESK. V was cut by 2 bases and J by 5 bases, with 9 bases left in between. The CDR3 sequence is 13 residues long. The CDR3, as DNA: TGTGCCAGCAGCCAATCGGTGGCGACTGAAGCTTTCTTT. Translated: CASSQSVATEAFF.

As to this clonotype: Being one base from a much bigger clone, this may be a read error. The conserved phenylalanine or tryptophan is not found at the CDR3 terminus, so this likely reflects a read error. The J gene is TRBJ2-3, the V gene TRBV5-1; 8 bases are a match to TRBD1. Germline V lookup: CDR1 SGHRS, CDR2 YFSETQ. The V gene end was trimmed by 6 bases and the J gene end by 5 bases; junction bases not matched to a gene: 14. The CDR3 has 16 residues. In nucleotides, the CDR3 is TGCGCCAGCACCCCCTATCCCGGACAGGGTAAAGATACGCAGTATATT. Its protein is CASTPYPGQGKDTQYI.